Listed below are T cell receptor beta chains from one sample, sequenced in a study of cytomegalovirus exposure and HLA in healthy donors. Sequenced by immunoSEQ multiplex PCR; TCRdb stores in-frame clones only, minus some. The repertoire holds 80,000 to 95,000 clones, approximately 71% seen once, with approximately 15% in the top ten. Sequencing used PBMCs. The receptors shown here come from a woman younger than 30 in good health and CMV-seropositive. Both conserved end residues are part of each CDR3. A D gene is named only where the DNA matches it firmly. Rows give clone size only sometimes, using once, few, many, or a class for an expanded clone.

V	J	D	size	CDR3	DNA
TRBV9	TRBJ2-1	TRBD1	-	CASSDSRDRWYNEQFF	TGTGCCAGCAGCGACAGCCGGGACAGATGGTACAATGAGCAGTTCTTC
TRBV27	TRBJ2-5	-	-	CASSRTGETQYF	TGTGCCAGCAGCAGGACTGGGGAGACCCAGTACTTC
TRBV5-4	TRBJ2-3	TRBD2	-	CASSLGLAGPGTDTQYF	TGTGCCAGCAGCTTGGGACTAGCGGGTCCCGGCACAGATACGCAGTATTTT
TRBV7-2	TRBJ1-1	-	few	CASSLGDSLGEAFF	TGTGCCAGCAGCTTAGGAGACAGTCTTGGAGAAGCTTTCTTT
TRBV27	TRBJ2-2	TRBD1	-	CASSSTGVNTGELFF	TGTGCCAGCAGTTCGACAGGGGTGAACACCGGGGAGCTGTTTTTT
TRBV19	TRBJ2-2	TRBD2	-	CASSILSGRARDTGELFF	TGTGCCAGTAGTATTCTTAGCGGGAGGGCCAGGGACACCGGGGAGCTGTTTTTT
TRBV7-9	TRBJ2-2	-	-	CASTGDGELFF	TGTGCCAGCACGGGGGACGGGGAGCTGTTTTTT
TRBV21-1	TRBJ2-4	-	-	CASSKFGTDGNIQYF	TGTGCCAGCAGCAAATTCGGGACTGACGGAAACATTCAGTACTTC
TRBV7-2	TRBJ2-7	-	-	CASSPRIQATYEQYF	TGTGCCAGCAGCCCCAGAATCCAGGCAACCTACGAGCAGTACTTC
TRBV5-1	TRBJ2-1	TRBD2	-	CASSLVAGATGNEQFF	TGCGCCAGCAGCTTGGTGGCGGGAGCTACCGGTAATGAGCAGTTCTTC
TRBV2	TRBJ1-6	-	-	CASMTVSPLHF	TGTGCCAGCATGACAGTCTCACCCCTCCACTTT
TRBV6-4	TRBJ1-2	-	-	CASSEEAGAKGYTF	TGTGCCAGCAGTGAAGAGGCGGGGGCAAAAGGCTACACCTTC
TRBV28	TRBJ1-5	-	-	CASSRTLFNQPQHF	TGTGCCAGCAGTCGGACACTTTTCAATCAGCCCCAGCATTTT
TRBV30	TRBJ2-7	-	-	CARKDNYEQYF	TGTGCCCGAAAGGACAACTACGAGCAGTACTTC
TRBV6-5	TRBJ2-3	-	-	CASSYSGGDTQYF	TGTGCCAGCAGTTACTCGGGGGGAGATACGCAGTATTTT
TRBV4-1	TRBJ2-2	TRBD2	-	CASSQPQRERRTGELFF	TGCGCCAGCAGCCAGCCCCAGCGGGAGAGGAGGACCGGGGAGCTGTTTTTT
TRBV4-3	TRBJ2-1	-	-	CASSQLLESEQFF	TGCGCCAGCAGCCAACTACTAGAGTCCGAGCAGTTCTTC
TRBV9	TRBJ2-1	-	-	CASSALGGHNEQFF	TGTGCCAGCAGCGCCTTGGGGGGGCACAATGAGCAGTTCTTC
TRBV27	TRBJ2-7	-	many	CASSLAQAQAYEQYF	TGTGCCAGCTCATTGGCGCAGGCACAAGCCTACGAGCAGTACTTC
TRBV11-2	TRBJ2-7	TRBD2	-	CASSLVPSGSSYEQYF	TGTGCCAGCAGCTTAGTCCCTAGCGGGAGCTCCTACGAGCAGTACTTC
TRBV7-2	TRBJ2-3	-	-	CASTSGAGSYTDTQYF	TGTGCCAGCACCTCTGGTGCGGGTTCCTACACAGATACGCAGTATTTT
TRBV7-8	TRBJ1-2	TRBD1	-	CASSLGPGGPYGYTF	TGTGCCAGCAGCTTAGGTCCAGGGGGTCCCTATGGCTACACCTTC
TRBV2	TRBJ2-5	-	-	CASSDSLETQYF	TGTGCCAGCAGTGACTCTCTGGAGACCCAGTACTTC
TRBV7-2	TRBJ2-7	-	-	CASSPRGVGGGRNEQYF	TGTGCCAGCAGCCCTCGGGGTGTGGGAGGGGGAAGGAACGAGCAGTACTTC
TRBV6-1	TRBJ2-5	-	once	CASTLMEGGETQYF	TGTGCCAGCACCCTGATGGAGGGAGGAGAGACCCAGTACTTC
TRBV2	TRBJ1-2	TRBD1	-	CASSRDRETGYTF	TGTGCCAGCAGTAGGGACAGGGAGACCGGCTACACCTTC
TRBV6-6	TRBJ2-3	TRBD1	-	CAISPGQGGPDTQYF	TGTGCCATCTCTCCGGGACAGGGTGGCCCAGATACGCAGTATTTT
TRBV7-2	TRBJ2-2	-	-	CASSEAFTGELFF	TGTGCCAGCAGCGAAGCGTTCACCGGGGAGCTGTTTTTT
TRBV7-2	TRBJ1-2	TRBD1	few	CASSPRGQAWGYTF	TGTGCCAGCAGCCCCCGGGGACAGGCATGGGGCTACACCTTC
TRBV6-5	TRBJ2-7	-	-	CASSYSARGSGEQYF	TGTGCCAGCAGTTACTCGGCCAGGGGTAGTGGCGAGCAGTACTTC
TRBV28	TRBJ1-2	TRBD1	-	CASSKGQLYGYTF	TGTGCCAGCAGTAAGGGACAGCTCTATGGCTACACCTTC
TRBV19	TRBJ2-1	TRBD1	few	CASSYNSGQEQFF	TGTGCCAGTAGTTATAATTCGGGACAGGAGCAGTTCTTC
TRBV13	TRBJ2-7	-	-	CASSFSGNQHEQYF	TGTGCCAGCAGCTTTTCAGGGAATCAGCACGAGCAGTACTTC
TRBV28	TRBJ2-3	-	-	CASSVDSFSQYF	TGTGCCAGCAGTGTGGACTCCTTCTCGCAGTATTTT
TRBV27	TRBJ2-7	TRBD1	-	CASSFQAGTGAYEQYF	TGTGCCAGCAGTTTTCAGGCGGGGACAGGGGCCTACGAGCAGTACTTC
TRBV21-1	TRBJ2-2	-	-	CASSNSGVATGELFF	TGTGCCAGCAGCAACTCCGGCGTAGCGACCGGGGAGCTGTTTTTT
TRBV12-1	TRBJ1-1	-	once	CASSIPRHPPEAFF	TGTGCCAGCAGCATCCCTCGACACCCCCCTGAAGCTTTCTTT
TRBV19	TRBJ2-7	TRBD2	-	CASSISMREDQYF	TGTGCCAGTAGTATCTCTATGCGGGAGGATCAGTACTTC
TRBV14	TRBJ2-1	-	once	CASGGSGHEQFF	TGTGCCAGCGGGGGGAGTGGCCATGAGCAGTTCTTC
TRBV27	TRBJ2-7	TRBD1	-	CASSLGSGGLYEQYF	TGTGCCAGCAGTTTAGGGTCAGGGGGCTTGTACGAGCAGTACTTC
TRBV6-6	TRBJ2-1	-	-	CASSLLTPSSYNEQFF	TGTGCCAGCAGTCTCCTCACTCCGAGCTCCTACAATGAGCAGTTCTTC
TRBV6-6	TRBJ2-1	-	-	CTSRAGHAYNEQFF	TGTACCTCAAGGGCGGGGCACGCCTACAATGAGCAGTTCTTC
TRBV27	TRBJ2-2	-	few	CASTPSVLNTGELFF	TGTGCCAGCACTCCTAGCGTCCTAAACACCGGGGAGCTGTTTTTT
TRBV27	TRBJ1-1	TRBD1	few	CASSRQGADTEAFF	TGTGCCAGCAGTAGACAGGGGGCAGACACTGAAGCTTTCTTT